Listed here is a single T cell receptor beta chain. The data are from a study of blood T cell repertoires in COVID-19. Trimming took off 0 bases at V and 4 bases at J, with 10 bases between the two ends. There are 15 residues in the CDR3. Germline CDR1 is LGHNA and CDR2 is YSLEER. Profiling relied on immunoSEQ multiplex PCR, and the TCRdb table lists in-frame clones only, not all of them. The profile covers about 110,000 clones, with around 92% appearing a single time and 4.5% to 5% taken by the ten largest. The rearrangement uses TRBV4-3 and TRBJ1-3; no firm D call. The sample taken for sequencing was peripheral blood. This clonotype was sampled from a man aged 40-49 years with active or convalescent COVID-19. The CDR3 DNA reads TGCGCCAGCAGCCAAGAACGATCCCGGGGAAACACCATATATTTT. It yields the protein CASSQERSRGNTIYF.